One sample yielded the 6 T cell receptor beta chains listed below, sequenced in a study of T-cell reconstitution after alpha-beta-depleted transplantation in children. Unique molecular identifiers were built into the TCRbeta library. TCRdb passed the PCR reads through MiXCR, listing each CDR3 protein once. Seen here are about 980,000 distinct CDR3 sequences, about 29% observed once, and the top ten hold roughly 30%. The sample in question was PBMCs, mostly from graft donor cells, obtained 360 days after TCRalphabeta/CD19-depleted stem cell transplant. Receptor source: a boy less than two years old who had a stem cell transplant for SCID, so the T cells may come from the graft donor.

The chain links TRBV7-2 to TRBJ2-3, with a weak D call TRBD2 (7 bases). CDR1 and CDR2 from the germline V gene are SGHTA and FQGNSA. This CDR3 comprises 17 residues. V was trimmed by 5 bases and J by 4 bases, leaving 22 bases between them. In DNA, the CDR3 is TGTGCCAGCAGCCTTAGTGGTAGGGGGGGGACCGCAGATACGCAGTATTTT. Translated: CASSLSGRGGTADTQYF.

The genes are TRBV5-5 and TRBJ2-7; 8 bases map to TRBD1. This CDR3 comprises 15 residues. Germline trimming cut 0 bases from V and 4 bases from J; bases unmatched to any gene: 6. Germline lookup yields CDR1 SGHKS and CDR2 YYEKEE (reference sequence). Here the CDR3 DNA reads TGTGCCAGCAGCTTGGTAGGACAGGGCGTTTACGAGCAGTACTTC. Its translation is CASSLVGQGVYEQYF.

V gene TRBV9 combines with J gene TRBJ2-1, with D maybe TRBD2 (5 bases). V was shortened by 0 bases and J by 6 bases, with 16 bases between the two germline ends. Germline V lookup: CDR1 SGDLS, CDR2 YYNGEE. CDR3 length equals 16 residues. The CDR3: CASSVDGSLAGNEQFF. CDR3 coding DNA: TGTGCCAGCAGCGTAGACGGATCTCTGGCGGGCAATGAGCAGTTCTTC.

This rearrangement joins TRBV9 to TRBJ2-1; 8 bases map to TRBD2. The V gene end was trimmed by 0 bases and the J gene end by 10 bases; junction bases not matched to a gene: 6. The CDR3 has 14 residues. From germline, CDR1 is SGDLS and CDR2 YYNGEE. The CDR3 DNA follows: TGTGCCAGCAGCGTAGTCACTAGCGGATTCGAGCAGTTCTTC. Amino acid sequence: CASSVVTSGFEQFF.

This chain joins TRBV20-1 and TRBJ2-7; TRBD2 matches at 9 bases. V was pared by 0 bases and J by 4 bases, with 7 bases of the junction left unmatched. In germline, CDR1 is DFQATT, CDR2 SNEGSKA (reference sequence). The CDR3 contains 15 residues. The CDR3 DNA sequence: TGCAGTGCTAGAGATATGCGGGGGGGGAGGTACGAGCAGTACTTC. Translating gives CSARDMRGGRYEQYF.

This clonotype showed up just once. This sequence joins TRBV7-8 and TRBJ2-7, with 10 bases aligning to TRBD1. There are 18 residues in the CDR3. CDR1 SGHVS and CDR2 FQNEAQ come from the germline V gene. V was clipped by 2 bases and J by 2 bases; unmatched bases: 12. This chain's CDR3 is CASSLMIGWDRGPYEQYF. Here the CDR3 DNA reads TGTGCCAGCAGCTTAATGATTGGATGGGACAGGGGCCCCTACGAGCAGTACTTC. The full variable domain, with the rest looked up from reference TRBV7-8 and TRBJ2-7, is GAGVSQSPRYKVAKRGQDVALRCDPISGHVSLFWYQQALGQGPEFLTYFQNEAQLDKSGLPSDRFFAERPEGSVSTLKIQRTQQEDSAVYLCASSLMIGWDRGPYEQYFGPGTRLTVT.